The clone carrying this T cell receptor (beta chain) was counted at least ten times. These data belong to a study of T-cell reconstitution after alpha-beta-depleted transplantation in children. CDR3 length: 16 residues. Trimming cost V 3 bases and J 9 bases, with 21 bases left between them. Per germline, CDR1 MGHRA and CDR2 YSYEKL. Preparation of the TCRbeta library was carried out with unique molecular identifiers. One entry per CDR3 protein, called by TCRdb with MiXCR from the PCR reads. The sample gives roughly 400,000 distinct CDR3 sequences, over 20% of which show up once; 3.5% to 4% is in the top ten.

This rearrangement joins TRBV4-1 to TRBJ2-1, with D possibly being TRBD1 or TRBD2 (5 bases each). Sequenced here: PBMCs from the stem cell graft donor, sampled from the stem cell graft. This receptor was obtained from a human donor who donated a stem cell graft to a child with acute myeloid leukemia. The CDR3 DNA follows: TGCGCCAGCAGCCATCCTCAGCCGGGACCTCGAGCTGAGCAGTTCTTC. This encodes CASSHPQPGPRAEQFF.